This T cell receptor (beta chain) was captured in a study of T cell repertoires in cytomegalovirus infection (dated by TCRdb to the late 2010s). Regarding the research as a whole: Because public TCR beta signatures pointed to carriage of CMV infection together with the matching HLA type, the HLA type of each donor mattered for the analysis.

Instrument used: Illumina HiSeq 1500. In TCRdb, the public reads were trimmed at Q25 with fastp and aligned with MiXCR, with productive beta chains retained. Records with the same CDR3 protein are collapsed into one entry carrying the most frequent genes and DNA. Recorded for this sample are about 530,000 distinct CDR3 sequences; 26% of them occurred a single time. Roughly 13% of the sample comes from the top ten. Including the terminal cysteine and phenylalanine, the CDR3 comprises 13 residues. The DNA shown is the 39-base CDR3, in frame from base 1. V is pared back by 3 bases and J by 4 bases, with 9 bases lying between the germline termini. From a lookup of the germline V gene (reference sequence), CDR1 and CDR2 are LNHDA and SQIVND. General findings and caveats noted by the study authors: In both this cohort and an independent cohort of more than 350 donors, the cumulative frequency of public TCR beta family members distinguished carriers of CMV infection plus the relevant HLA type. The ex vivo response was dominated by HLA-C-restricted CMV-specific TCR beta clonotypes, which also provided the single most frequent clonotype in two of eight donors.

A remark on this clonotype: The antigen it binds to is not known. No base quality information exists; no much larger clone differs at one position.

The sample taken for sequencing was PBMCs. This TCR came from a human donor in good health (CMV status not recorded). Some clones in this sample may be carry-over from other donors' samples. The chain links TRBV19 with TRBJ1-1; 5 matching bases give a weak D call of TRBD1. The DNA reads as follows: TGTGCCAGTAGTATGGACATCATCACTGAAGCTTTCTTT. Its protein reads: CASSMDIITEAFF.